The 10 T cell receptor beta chains in this list originate from one sample, sequenced in a study of CD8 T cells in ankylosing spondylitis (TCRdb year 2017). Receptors were amplified or captured by 5' RACE. Sequencing instrument: Illumina HiSeq 2500. Clones were called with MiXCR by TCRdb after fastp trimmed the public reads at Q25, and only in-frame beta chains were retained. Identical CDR3 proteins give one entry, which carries the most common genes and DNA. This sample gives about 250,000 distinct CDR3 sequences in total; 20% to 30% of them show up just once. The ten largest clonotypes hold over 0.55% of the sample. Sequencing input: blood, either unsorted or a sorted T cell fraction (not recorded which). The receptors shown here come from a male donor with ankylosing spondylitis or in good health (not recorded which).

This clonotype was seen a handful of times. This chain connects TRBV12-3 or TRBV12-4 to TRBJ2-5, with no clear D. Trimming removed 0 bases from V and 1 base from J, with 9 bases in between. The CDR3 covers 15 residues. The CDR3 DNA reads TGTGCCAGCAGTTTAGCGGGGTTCTCCCAAGAGACCCAGTACTTC. It translates to CASSLAGFSQETQYF.

This clonotype has just a few counts. The chain combines TRBV20-1 with TRBJ1-5; D perhaps matches TRBD1 (6 bases). Per germline, CDR1 DFQATT and CDR2 SNEGSKA (reference sequence). This CDR3 has 19 residues. With 4 bases removed from V and 0 bases from J, the gap between germline ends came to 25 bases. CDR3 coding DNA: TGCAGTGCTATTCGATCGTTTCGGGGGGCAACCTATAGCAATCAGCCCCAGCATTTT. Amino acid sequence: CSAIRSFRGATYSNQPQHF.

This clonotype was observed a handful of times. The chain has TRBV12-3 or TRBV12-4 and TRBJ1-2; 9 nucleotides line up with TRBD1. The CDR3 runs 14 residues. V shed 5 bases, J shed 8 bases, and the junction held 9 bases outside the gene matches. The CDR3 region is CASSKQGASWGYTF. CDR3 coding DNA: TGTGCCAGCAGTAAACAGGGGGCGAGCTGGGGCTACACCTTC.

The CDR3 loop reads CASSYGLGTDTQYF. The CDR3 DNA follows: TGCGCCAGCAGCTACGGACTAGGCACAGATACGCAGTATTTT. This sequence joins TRBV5-1 and TRBJ2-3; 7 nucleotides line up with TRBD2. CDR1 and CDR2 (germline): SGHRS, YFSETQ. This CDR3 has 14 amino acids. V was pared by 3 bases and J by 1 base, with 2 bases of the junction left unmatched.

Ten or more counts support this clonotype. The V gene is TRBV12-3 or TRBV12-4, the J gene TRBJ2-3, with 8 bases aligning to TRBD1. After removal of 5 bases from V and 4 bases from J, the junction contained 14 bases not matched to a gene. The CDR3 spans 17 residues. The CDR3 coding sequence is TGTGCCAGCAGTCGCGCCCAGGGGGCAAAGGTTTCAGATACGCAGTATTTT. It yields the protein CASSRAQGAKVSDTQYF.

This chain links TRBV24-1 with TRBJ2-3; 8 nucleotides line up with TRBD1. The CDR3 runs 16 residues. The trim removed 4 bases at V and 1 base at J, leaving 6 bases unmatched. Germline V gives CDR1 KGHDR, CDR2 SFDVKD. In nucleotides, the CDR3 is TGTGCCACCAGTGAACGCGGACAGGGAGGCACAGATACGCAGTATTTT. Amino acid sequence: CATSERGQGGTDTQYF.

This chain connects TRBV20-1 to TRBJ2-2; 11 bases match TRBD1. The V gene's germline CDR1 is DFQATT and CDR2 SNEGSKA (reference sequence). V shed 6 bases and J 3 bases; nucleotides not matched to a gene: 15. The CDR3 covers 18 residues. Written as DNA, the CDR3 is TGCAGTGCCCCAGCCGGGACAGGGGGTAAGGAGGACACCGGGGAGCTGTTTTTT. Translated, it gives CSAPAGTGGKEDTGELFF.

The chain carries TRBV20-1 and TRBJ1-5; a possible D gene is TRBD1 (5 bases). Per germline, CDR1 DFQATT and CDR2 SNEGSKA (reference sequence). CDR3 size: 14 residues. Trimming removed 3 bases from V and 7 bases from J, with 16 bases in between. In nucleotides, the CDR3 is TGCAGTGCTAGGTGGAAAGGGGTAGGCCAGCCCCAGCATTTT. Its translation is CSARWKGVGQPQHF.

The chain couples TRBV6-1 to TRBJ1-3; maybe TRBD1 (5 bases). V shed 5 bases and J shed 3 bases, with 14 bases lying between them. The germline CDR1 and CDR2 sequences are MNHNS and SASEGT. The CDR3 extends over 15 amino acids. CDR3 in amino acids: CASSTGTQGGNTIYF. CDR3 DNA: TGTGCCAGCAGTACGGGGACTCAGGGTGGAAACACCATATATTTT.

This clonotype was found many times. The rearrangement links TRBV12-3 or TRBV12-4 to TRBJ2-3; maybe TRBD1 (6 bases). V shed 5 bases and J shed 3 bases, with 9 bases lying between them. This CDR3 is 13 amino acids long. CDR3 coding DNA: TGTGCCAGCAGTGGCAGGGGTACAGATACGCAGTATTTT. Translated, it gives CASSGRGTDTQYF.